Sequencing of this T cell receptor beta chain was carried out in a study of neurological immune-mediated disorders (dated by TCRdb to 2018 to 2020). With regard to the full study: Of the approximately 34 multiple sclerosis patients, about 31 had relapsing-remitting MS and 3 had secondary progressive MS. Longitudinal samples, technical triplicates and paired sorted CD4+ and CD8+ T-cell subsets, alongside PBMC samples, were included among the roughly 100 TCR-beta libraries. Of the 68 subjects in the cohort, roughly 14 were HAM/TSP patients, some 34 were multiple sclerosis patients, and some 20 were healthy controls. The study compared peripheral blood TCR-beta repertoires of HTLV-I-associated myelopathy (HAM/TSP) patients, multiple sclerosis patients and healthy controls using UMI-based sequencing. Findings and caveats that apply to the study as a whole: TCR clonal expansion was greatest in HAM/TSP patients and smallest in MS patients, who ranked below even healthy controls. The MS cluster showed no association with clinical or MRI features, and the authors stated that larger cohorts are needed. No identical CDR3 amino acid sequences were shared among expanded clones across subjects, suggesting private TCR-beta repertoires in all groups. In phylogenetic analysis, the repertoires of 18 of 34 MS patients grouped into a cluster of related CDR3 sequences, which suggests a possible signature at the repertoire level.

For the unsorted PBMC libraries, 2 million PBMCs were stored in RNAlater at -80 degrees C until RNA extraction and were used to generate the libraries. The multiple sclerosis patients were enrolled in a US clinical protocol that used magnetic resonance imaging to evaluate disease progression. Peripheral blood was subjected to Ficoll-Hypaque density gradient centrifugation to isolate PBMCs, which were then cryopreserved in liquid nitrogen. The germline V gene provides CDR1 SGHRS and CDR2 YFSETQ. Trimming accounts for 0 bases at V and 0 bases at J, while the number of junction bases matched to no gene is 4. CDR3 length: 17 amino acids, cysteine to phenylalanine. Just the 51-base CDR3 DNA is kept, in frame starting at base 1. cDNA was synthesized by template-switch 5'RACE using a primer with a 10-nucleotide random unique molecular identifier that tagged each TCR transcript. Each sequencing run produced over 180 million TCR-beta sequences covering 15-18 subjects. The RNeasy kit was used to extract total RNA. The KAPA Real-time Library Amplification kit was used to amplify TCR-beta VDJ regions with primers targeting the TCR constant region and the 5'RACE anchor. Sample indexes and Illumina adaptors were added in a first PCR, and a second PCR then increased library yield. After Ampure bead purification, the TCR product of roughly 650 bp was size-selected on a 2% E-gel SizeSelection system. Before pooling, libraries had their quality checked on a Bioanalyzer, their concentration measured with Qubit, and their quantity determined with the Kapa Library Quantification kit. Paired-end 2 x 150 bp sequencing of the libraries was performed on an Illumina HiSeq 2500. To increase sequence diversity, about 24-32% phiX was spiked into each library pool. The original methods were these. The UMI-based MiGEC pipeline processed quality-filtered reads and removed over 85% of raw TCR sequences during error correction. IMGT germline references were used for aligning VDJ genes, and each clonotype was defined as a unique CDR3 amino acid sequence together with its V-J genes. Clonal expansion, Shannon diversity and CDR3 relatedness (CalcPairwiseDistances, ClusterSamples) were evaluated with VDJtools, and phylogenetic trees were built with CLCbio workbench. Expanded clones were defined as having at least 8 unique UMIs, based on coefficient-of-variation modelling across technical triplicates. TCRdb reanalyzed the raw reads on its own, using fastp at Q25 for trimming and MiXCR for clone calling, and kept in-frame beta chains. Under each unique CDR3 protein, matching rows form one entry showing the most common genes and DNA. The V and J calls and clone size come from TCRdb's table, not from the authors' own analysis. Within this sample are some 70,000 distinct CDR3 sequences, with around 3.7% of them counted one time only. Roughly 3.7% of the sample comes from the top ten.

This clonotype was counted only a few times. The antigen it binds to is not known. No base quality values were provided; no much bigger clone lies one nucleotide off. This receptor was taken from a man aged 35 to 55 with multiple sclerosis. The sample comprised PBMCs. Recombination joined TRBV5-1 with TRBJ2-7; 12 junctional bases match TRBD2. The CDR3 protein is CASSLGLAGESSYEQYF. At the DNA level, the sequence is TGCGCCAGCAGCTTGGGACTAGCGGGGGAGAGCTCCTACGAGCAGTACTTC.